This T cell receptor (beta chain) was captured by sequencing in a study of T-cell reconstitution after alpha-beta-depleted transplantation in children. Study outcomes and limitations: Expanded clones from the graft, numbering several hundred, reportedly supplied alpha-beta T cells about two months after transplant. From newly produced T cells came most of the T-cell counts and diversity one year after transplant.

On this clonotype itself: Its specificity is not known.

Construction of the TCRbeta library involved unique molecular identifiers. Each CDR3 protein gets one entry after TCRdb re-called the PCR reads with MiXCR. The sample has 100,000 or so distinct CDR3 sequences, around 22% seen once. Germline V gives CDR1 MDHEN, CDR2 SYDVKM. V lost 6 bases and J 2 bases, leaving 14 bases between the germline ends. The CDR3 has 14 amino acids. The chain joins TRBV28 to TRBJ2-7; D not resolved. The TCR comes from a boy younger than 10 with acute lymphoblastic leukemia, due to receive a stem cell transplant. Sequenced here: PBMCs, sampled before TCRalphabeta/CD19-depleted stem cell transplant. In DNA form, the CDR3 reads TGTGCCAGCAGGGTGTCCTCCCCCGCCTACGAGCAGTACTTC. It translates to CASRVSSPAYEQYF.